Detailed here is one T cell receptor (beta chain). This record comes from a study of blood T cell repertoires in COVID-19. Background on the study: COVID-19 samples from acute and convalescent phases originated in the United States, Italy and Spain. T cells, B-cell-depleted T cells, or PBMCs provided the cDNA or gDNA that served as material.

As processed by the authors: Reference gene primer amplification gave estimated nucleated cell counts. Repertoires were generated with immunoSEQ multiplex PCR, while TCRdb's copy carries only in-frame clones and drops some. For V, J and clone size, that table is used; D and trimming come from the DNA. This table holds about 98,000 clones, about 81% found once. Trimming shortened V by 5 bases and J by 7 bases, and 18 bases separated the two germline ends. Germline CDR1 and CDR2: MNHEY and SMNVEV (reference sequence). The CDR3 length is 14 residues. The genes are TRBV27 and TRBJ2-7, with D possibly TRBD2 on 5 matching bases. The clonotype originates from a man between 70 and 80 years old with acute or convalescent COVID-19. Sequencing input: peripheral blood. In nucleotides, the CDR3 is TGTGCCAGCAGTCCCCTCCTCCAGTCGGGAGAGCAGTACTTC. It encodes CASSPLLQSGEQYF.